This T cell receptor beta chain comes out of a study of cytomegalovirus exposure and HLA in healthy donors. Study-level information: Earlier results showed roughly 120 million unique TCR beta sequences derived from roughly 180 million T cells. Findings and limits, study-wide: There were a few CMV-associated chains whose specificity for CMV antigens was confirmed in vitro. A later look showed TCR association rates differing by HLA locus, highest for DRB1 and lowest for HLA-C. In a later analysis, at a false discovery rate of 0.05, fewer than 20,000 TCR beta sequences were associated with HLA alleles.

PCR primers comprised 60 Vbeta and 13 Jbeta primers. Some clones are missing from TCRdb's copy, which holds only in-frame ones; the method was immunoSEQ multiplex PCR. The sample has some 130,000 clones, approximately 80% seen once. The CDR3 spans 12 residues. V lost 7 bases and J lost 4, with 8 bases in between. Germline V gene sequence: CDR1 SEHNR, CDR2 FQNEAQ (reference sequence). For this clone: The antigen remains undetermined.

The sequencing sample was made of PBMCs. The chain couples TRBV7-9 to TRBJ1-3; D uncertain. The TCR originated in a woman aged 45-59 years in good health and CMV-seropositive. The CDR3 sequence: CASKEPGNTIYF. CDR3 sequence (DNA): TGTGCCAGCAAGGAGCCCGGAAACACCATATATTTT.